This TCR beta chain was captured by sequencing in a study of molecular identifiers for immune sequencing clone quantification (dated by TCRdb to the late 2010s). About the full investigation: For a replicate experiment, the RNA from either approximately 20,000 or 100,000 naive CD8 T cells was divided into five aliquots, and four of those aliquots went on to sequencing. CD8 T cells were used in a methods study to benchmark molecular-identifier clustering-based TCR repertoire sequencing (MIDCIRS) and TCR RNA copy counting.

Results the study describes overall, beyond this receptor: A single cell's worth of spiked-in Jurkat TCR RNA was reported detectable even among around 970,000 naive CD8 T cells. Highly expanded clone sizes could be underestimated because identical TCR molecules may share a barcode. When barcode sub-clustering was omitted, TCR diversity was inflated by chimeric consensus sequences, with chimeras reaching as high as 47%. The naive libraries included spiked-in Jurkat TCR RNA (approximately 11 copies' worth), and this RNA is not part of the donor repertoire. Modeling indicated about 3 TCR RNA copies recovered per cell, compared with around 11 by digital PCR, which implies a capture efficiency of approximately 29%. In CMV-specific effector cells, over 98% of molecules were held by clones above 20 RNA copies, whereas under 1% of molecules were held by such clones in naive cells.

Library preparation used PCR. Sequencing took place on an Illumina HiSeq 4000. Preparation of bulk TCR libraries followed a previously described approach, with the TCR primers listed in Table S5. Total RNA was purified with the Qiagen AllPrep DNA/RNA kit. Before any analysis, reads coming from multiple sequencing runs of the same library were combined into one pool. The paper's processing steps were these. Reads were retained only if the reads had an exact TCR constant sequence, and the retained reads were trimmed to 150 nt and grouped according to their 12-nt molecular barcodes. Reads within each barcode group were sub-clustered using a 15% Levenshtein threshold, and quality-weighted consensus sequences were constructed for each RNA molecule. Non-functional sequences were discarded, and so were lower-count sequences lying one edit away from another sequence. On the basis of fitting two negative binomial distributions, barcode sub-clusters with fewer than 20% of the maximum read count were discarded. TCRdb's own reprocessing of the public reads used fastp at Q25 and MiXCR and kept productive beta chains. Identical CDR3 protein sequences are pooled into one entry, listed with their most common genes and DNA. TCRdb's processing, not the study's, gives the V and J calls here. This sample is represented by 550,000 to 750,000 distinct CDR3 sequences; 15% to 20% of them were singletons. Around 0.9% of the sample is held by the ten biggest clonotypes.

Remarks on this clonotype: Its recognized antigen is unknown. Base qualities were left out, and no much larger clone turns up one base away.

Libraries of naive CD8 T cells were generated from roughly 20,000 to 1,000,000 sorted cells, with 10%, 30% or 50% of the purified RNA used. Naive CD8 T cells were FACS-sorted as CD8+CD4-CCR7+CD45RA+ on a BD FACSAria II into RLT Plus buffer. To test detection sensitivity, Jurkat RNA equivalent to approximately ten TCR copies was spiked into samples of roughly 18,000-1,100,000 naive CD8 T cells. Enrichment of CD8 T cells was performed with RosetteSep CD8+ T Cell Enrichment Cocktail and Ficoll-Paque, after which ACK red cell lysis was carried out. The receptor was isolated from a human donor in good health. Some libraries in this study had Jurkat cell RNA spiked in. Sequencing was carried out using naive CD8+ T cells from blood, with Jurkat cell RNA spiked in. The cell subset or site label of this sample denotes: FACS-sorted CD8+CD4-CCR7+CD45RA+ naive T cells.

The DNA sequence is given as TGCAGTGCTAGAGAGCGGACTCAAGAGACCCAGTACTTC. Its coded protein is CSARERTQETQYF. The rearranged chain carries TRBV20-1 and TRBJ2-5; a tentative D match to TRBD2 spans 5 bases. V drops 0 bases and J drops 2 bases, leaving 7 bases in between. From its cysteine to its phenylalanine, the CDR3 spans 13 amino acids. CDR3 DNA is the only sequence kept; it has 39 bases, read in frame from the first base. The germline V gene (reference sequence) supplies CDR1 DFQATT and CDR2 SNEGSKA.